This entry is about one T cell receptor (beta chain). These data are taken from a study of CD8 T cells in Susac syndrome. V was pared by 3 bases and J by 3 bases, with 3 bases of the junction left unmatched. Looked up from germline, CDR1 is LNHDA and CDR2 is SQIVND (reference sequence). The CDR3 totals 14 residues. A quantity of about 0.45 to 1 ug RNA underwent reverse transcription using random hexamers. TCRdb re-called the immunoSEQ multiplex PCR reads through MiXCR, storing one row per CDR3 protein. The sample contains roughly 200,000 distinct CDR3 sequences, 85% to 95% of which appear only once. Sequencing used CD4+ T cells from PBMCs. This sequence joins TRBV19 and TRBJ1-1; 8 bases match TRBD1. The TCR originated in a human donor in good health. Written as DNA, the CDR3 is TGTGCCAGTAGTATCCAGGGGGCTGACACTGAAGCTTTCTTT. Translated, it gives CASSIQGADTEAFF.